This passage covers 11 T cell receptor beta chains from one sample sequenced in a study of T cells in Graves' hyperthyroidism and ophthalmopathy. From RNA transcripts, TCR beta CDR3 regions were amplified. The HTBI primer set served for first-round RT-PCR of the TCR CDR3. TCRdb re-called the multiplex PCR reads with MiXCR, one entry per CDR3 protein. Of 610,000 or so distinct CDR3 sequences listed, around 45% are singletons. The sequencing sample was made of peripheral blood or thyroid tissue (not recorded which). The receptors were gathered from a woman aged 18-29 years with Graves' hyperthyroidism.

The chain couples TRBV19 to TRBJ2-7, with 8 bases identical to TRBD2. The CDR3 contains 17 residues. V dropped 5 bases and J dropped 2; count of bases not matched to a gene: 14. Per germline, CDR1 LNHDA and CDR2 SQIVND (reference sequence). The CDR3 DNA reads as TGTGCCAGTAGTGCCGTCAAAGCGGGAGTAATAGCCTACGAGCAGTACTTC. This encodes CASSAVKAGVIAYEQYF.

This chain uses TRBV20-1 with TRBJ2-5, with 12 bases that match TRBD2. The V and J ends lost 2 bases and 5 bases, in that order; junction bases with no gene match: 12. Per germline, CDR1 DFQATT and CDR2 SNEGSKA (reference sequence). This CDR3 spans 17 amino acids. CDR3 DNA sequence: TGCAGTGCTAGACCTAGCGGGAGGGCCCACAGCGGGGAGACCCAGTACTTC. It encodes CSARPSGRAHSGETQYF.

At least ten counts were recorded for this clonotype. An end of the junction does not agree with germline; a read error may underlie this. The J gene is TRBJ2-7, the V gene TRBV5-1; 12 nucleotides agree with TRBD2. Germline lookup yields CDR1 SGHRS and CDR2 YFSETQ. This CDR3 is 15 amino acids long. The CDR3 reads CASRRTSGIGSFWDF. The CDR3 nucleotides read TGCGCCAGCAGAAGGACTAGCGGGATCGGTTCCTTTTGGGACTTC.

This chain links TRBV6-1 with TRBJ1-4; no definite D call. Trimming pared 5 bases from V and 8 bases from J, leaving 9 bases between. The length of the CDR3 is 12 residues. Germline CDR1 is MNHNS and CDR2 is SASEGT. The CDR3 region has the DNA TGTGCCAGCAGTCCTCGGAGCGAAAAACTGTTTTTT. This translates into CASSPRSEKLFF.

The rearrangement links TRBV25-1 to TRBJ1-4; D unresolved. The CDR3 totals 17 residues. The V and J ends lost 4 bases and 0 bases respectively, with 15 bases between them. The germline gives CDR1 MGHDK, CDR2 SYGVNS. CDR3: CASSALSEIATNEKLFF. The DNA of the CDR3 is TGTGCCAGCAGTGCTTTGTCAGAGATTGCAACTAATGAAAAACTGTTTTTT.

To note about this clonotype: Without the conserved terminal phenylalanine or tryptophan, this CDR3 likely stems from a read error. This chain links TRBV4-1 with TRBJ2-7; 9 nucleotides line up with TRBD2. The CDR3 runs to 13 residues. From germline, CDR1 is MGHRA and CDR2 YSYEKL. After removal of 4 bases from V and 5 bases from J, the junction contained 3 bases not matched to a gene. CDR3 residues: CASSLGLAHEQYL. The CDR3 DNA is TGCGCCAGCAGCCTGGGACTAGCCCACGAGCAGTACCTC.

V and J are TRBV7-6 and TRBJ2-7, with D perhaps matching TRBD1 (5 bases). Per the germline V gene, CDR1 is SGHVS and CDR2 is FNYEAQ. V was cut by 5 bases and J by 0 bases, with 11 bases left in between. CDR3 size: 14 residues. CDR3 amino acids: CASSVGGASYEQYF. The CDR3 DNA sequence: TGTGCCAGCAGCGTAGGTGGGGCCTCCTACGAGCAGTACTTC.

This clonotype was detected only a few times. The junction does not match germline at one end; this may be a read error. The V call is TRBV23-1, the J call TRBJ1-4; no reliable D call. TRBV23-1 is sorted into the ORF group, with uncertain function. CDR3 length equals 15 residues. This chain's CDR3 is CASSRRGATNEKLFF. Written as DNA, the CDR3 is TGTGCCAGCAGTAGACGGGGTGCAACTAATGAAAAGCTGTTTTTT.

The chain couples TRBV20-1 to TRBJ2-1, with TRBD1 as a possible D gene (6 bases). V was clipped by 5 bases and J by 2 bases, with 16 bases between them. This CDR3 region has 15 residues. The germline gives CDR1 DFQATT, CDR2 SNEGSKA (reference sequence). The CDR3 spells CSAQPGTWPYNEQFF. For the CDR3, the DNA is TGCAGTGCTCAACCAGGGACATGGCCCTACAATGAGCAGTTCTTC.

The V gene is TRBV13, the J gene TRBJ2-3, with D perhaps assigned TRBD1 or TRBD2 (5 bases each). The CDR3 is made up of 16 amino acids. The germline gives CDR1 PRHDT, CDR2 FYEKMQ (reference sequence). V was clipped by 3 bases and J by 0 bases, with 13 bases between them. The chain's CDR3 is CASSFSTGPSTDTQYF. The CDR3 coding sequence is TGTGCCAGCAGCTTCTCCACGGGGCCTAGCACAGATACGCAGTATTTT.

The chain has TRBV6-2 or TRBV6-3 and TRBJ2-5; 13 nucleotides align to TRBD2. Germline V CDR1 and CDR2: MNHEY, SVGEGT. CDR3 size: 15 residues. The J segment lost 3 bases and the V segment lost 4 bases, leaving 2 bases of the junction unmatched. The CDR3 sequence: CASSSLAGGKETQYF. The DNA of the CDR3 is TGTGCCAGCAGTTCACTAGCGGGAGGGAAAGAGACCCAGTACTTC.